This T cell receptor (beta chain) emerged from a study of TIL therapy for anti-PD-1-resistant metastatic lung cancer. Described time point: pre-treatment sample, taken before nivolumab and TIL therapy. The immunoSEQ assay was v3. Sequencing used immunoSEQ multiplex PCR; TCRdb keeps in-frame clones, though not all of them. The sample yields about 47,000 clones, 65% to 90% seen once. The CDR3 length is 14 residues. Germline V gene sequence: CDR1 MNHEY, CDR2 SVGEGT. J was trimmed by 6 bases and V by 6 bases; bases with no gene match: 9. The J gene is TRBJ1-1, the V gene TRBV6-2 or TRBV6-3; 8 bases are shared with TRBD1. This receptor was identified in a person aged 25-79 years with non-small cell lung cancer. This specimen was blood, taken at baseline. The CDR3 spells CASSQDRDVAEAFF. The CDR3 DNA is TGTGCCAGCAGCCAGGACAGGGATGTCGCTGAAGCTTTCTTT.